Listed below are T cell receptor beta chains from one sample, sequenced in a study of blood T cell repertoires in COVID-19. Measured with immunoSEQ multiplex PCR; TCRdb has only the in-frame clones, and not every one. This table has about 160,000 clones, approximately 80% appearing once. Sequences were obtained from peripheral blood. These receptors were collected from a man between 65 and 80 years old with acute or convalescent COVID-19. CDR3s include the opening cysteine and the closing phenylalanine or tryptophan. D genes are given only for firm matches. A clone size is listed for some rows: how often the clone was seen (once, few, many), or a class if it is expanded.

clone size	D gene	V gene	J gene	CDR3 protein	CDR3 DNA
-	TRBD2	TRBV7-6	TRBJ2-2	CASSIRVPLAGGSNTGELFF	TGTGCCAGCAGCATTAGGGTCCCGCTAGCGGGGGGCTCGAACACCGGGGAGCTGTTTTTT
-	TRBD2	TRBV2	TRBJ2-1	CASSPLTSVSYNEQFF	TGTGCCAGCAGTCCCCTAACTAGCGTCTCCTACAATGAGCAGTTCTTC
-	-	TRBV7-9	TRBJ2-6	CASSSPAGRSGANVLTF	TGTGCCAGCAGCTCCCCAGCGGGCCGCTCTGGGGCCAACGTCCTGACTTTC
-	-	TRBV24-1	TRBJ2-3	CATSDKGLWGTDTQYF	TGTGCCACCAGTGATAAGGGGTTATGGGGCACAGATACGCAGTATTTT
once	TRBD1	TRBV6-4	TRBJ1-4	CASSPRTGGGVATNEKLFF	TGTGCCAGCAGTCCACGGACAGGGGGAGGTGTTGCGACTAATGAAAAACTGTTTTTT
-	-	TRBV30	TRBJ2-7	CAWGDGSSYEQYF	TGTGCCTGGGGGGACGGGAGCTCCTACGAGCAGTACTTC
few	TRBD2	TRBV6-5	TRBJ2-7	CASSYSGGGHREQYF	TGTGCCAGCAGTTACTCGGGCGGGGGGCATAGGGAGCAGTACTTC
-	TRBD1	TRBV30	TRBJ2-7	CAWSRDRGHYEQYF	TGTGCCTGGAGCCGGGACAGGGGGCACTACGAGCAGTACTTC
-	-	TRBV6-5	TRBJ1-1	CASTQRGGRAFF	TGTGCCAGCACTCAAAGGGGGGGAAGAGCTTTCTTT
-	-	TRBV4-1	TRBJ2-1	CASSHIRTGGNEQFF	TGCGCCAGCAGCCACATCAGGACAGGAGGGAATGAGCAGTTCTTC
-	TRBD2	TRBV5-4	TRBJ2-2	CASSSSGYTGELFF	TGTGCCAGCAGTTCTAGCGGGTACACCGGGGAGCTGTTTTTT
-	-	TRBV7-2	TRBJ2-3	CASSFGETPTDTQYF	TGTGCCAGCAGCTTTGGGGAGACCCCCACAGATACGCAGTATTTT
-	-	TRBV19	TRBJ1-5	CASSMGSQDVLPQHF	TGTGCCAGTAGTATGGGTTCTCAGGATGTGTTGCCCCAGCATTTT